This T cell receptor beta chain was documented in a study of cytomegalovirus exposure and HLA in healthy donors. Overall study: The study's early data release held about 80 million unique TCRs from HLA-typed donors.

PCR used 60 Vbeta primers and 13 Jbeta primers. The table came from immunoSEQ multiplex PCR; TCRdb's copy has only in-frame clones and leaves some out. This sample has under 150,000 clones, with about three quarters found just once. This clone was observed a few times. Germline-derived CDR1 and CDR2 are MGHRA and YSYEKL. The CDR3 has 13 amino acids. The germline V and J ends were trimmed by 3 bases and 10 bases, with 12 bases remaining between them. Sequencing was carried out using PBMCs. The source of this sequence is an older woman in good health and CMV-seropositive. This rearrangement joins TRBV4-1 to TRBJ1-4, with D uncertain. The CDR3 DNA follows: TGCGCCAGCAGCCAGTCCGGGGATGGAAAACTGTTTTTT. This codes for CASSQSGDGKLFF.